The clone carrying this T cell receptor (beta chain) came up many times. The library targeted TCRbeta and was prepared with unique molecular identifiers. TCRdb passed the PCR reads through MiXCR, listing each CDR3 protein once. The profile shows about 610,000 distinct CDR3 sequences, roughly a tenth of them singletons. This sample is drawn from a study of T-cell reconstitution after alpha-beta-depleted transplantation in children. This material consisted of PBMCs from the stem cell graft donor, taken from the stem cell graft. The clonotype was recovered from a human donor who donated a stem cell graft to a child with acute myeloid leukemia.

CDR3 coding DNA: TGTGCCAGCAGCAAGTGGGCGACTAGCGGGAGTTCCAATGAGCAGTTCTTC. Translated, it gives CASSKWATSGSSNEQFF. The rearrangement uses TRBV11-2 and TRBJ2-1; 12 bases agree with TRBD2. The ends lost 5 bases at V and 6 bases at J; junction bases unmatched: 11. CDR3 length: 17 residues. Germline loops: CDR1 SGHAT, CDR2 FQNNGV.